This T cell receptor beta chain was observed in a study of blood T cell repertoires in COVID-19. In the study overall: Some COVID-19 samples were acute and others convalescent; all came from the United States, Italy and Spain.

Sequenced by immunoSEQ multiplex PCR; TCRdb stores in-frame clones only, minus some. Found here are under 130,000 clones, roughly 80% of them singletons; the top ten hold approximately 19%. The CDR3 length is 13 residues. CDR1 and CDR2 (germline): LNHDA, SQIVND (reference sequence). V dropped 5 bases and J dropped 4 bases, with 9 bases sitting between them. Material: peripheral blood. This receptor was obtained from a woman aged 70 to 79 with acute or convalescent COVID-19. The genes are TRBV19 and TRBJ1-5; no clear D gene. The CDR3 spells CASSYPGNQPQHF. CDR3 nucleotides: TGTGCCAGTAGTTATCCGGGAAATCAGCCCCAGCATTTT.